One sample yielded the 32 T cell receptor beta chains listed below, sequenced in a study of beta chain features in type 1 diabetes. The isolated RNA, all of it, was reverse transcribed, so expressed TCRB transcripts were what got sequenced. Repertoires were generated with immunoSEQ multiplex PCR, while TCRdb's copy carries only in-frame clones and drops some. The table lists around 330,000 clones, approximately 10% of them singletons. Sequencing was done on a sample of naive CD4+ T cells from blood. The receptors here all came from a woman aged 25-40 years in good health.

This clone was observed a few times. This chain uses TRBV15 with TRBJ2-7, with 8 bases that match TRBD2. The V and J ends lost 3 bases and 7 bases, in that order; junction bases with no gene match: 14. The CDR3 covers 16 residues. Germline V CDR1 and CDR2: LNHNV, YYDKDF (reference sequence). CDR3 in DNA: TGTGCCACCAGCAGGGGTGTGGGAGCGGGAGCGGGGGAGCAGTACTTC. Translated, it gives CATSRGVGAGAGEQYF.

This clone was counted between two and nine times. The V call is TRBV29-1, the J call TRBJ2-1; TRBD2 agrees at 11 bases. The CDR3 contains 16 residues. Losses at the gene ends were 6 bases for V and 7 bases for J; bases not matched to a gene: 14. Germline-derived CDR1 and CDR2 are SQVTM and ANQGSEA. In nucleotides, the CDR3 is TGCAGCGTCCACCCCCAACTAGCGGGAGATCTGAATGAGCAGTTCTTC. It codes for CSVHPQLAGDLNEQFF.

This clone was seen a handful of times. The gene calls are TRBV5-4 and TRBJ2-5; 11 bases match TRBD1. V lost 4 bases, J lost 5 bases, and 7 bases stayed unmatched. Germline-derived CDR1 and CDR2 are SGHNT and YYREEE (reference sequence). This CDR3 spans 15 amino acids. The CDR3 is CASSPGQGAWETQYF. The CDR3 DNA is TGTGCCAGCAGCCCCGGACAGGGGGCATGGGAGACCCAGTACTTC.

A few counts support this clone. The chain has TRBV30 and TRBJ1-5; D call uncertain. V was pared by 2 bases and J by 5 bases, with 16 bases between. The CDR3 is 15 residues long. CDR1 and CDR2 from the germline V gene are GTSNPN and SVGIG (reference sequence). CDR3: CAWSRGLRAYQPQHF. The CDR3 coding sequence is TGTGCCTGGAGTAGAGGCCTTCGAGCGTATCAGCCCCAGCATTTT. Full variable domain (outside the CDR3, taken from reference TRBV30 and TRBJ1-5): SQTIHQWPATLVQPVGSPLSLECTVEGTSNPNLYWYRQAAGRGLQLLFYSVGIGQISSEVPQNLSASRPQDRQFILSSKKLLLSDSGFYLCAWSRGLRAYQPQHFGDGTRLSIL.

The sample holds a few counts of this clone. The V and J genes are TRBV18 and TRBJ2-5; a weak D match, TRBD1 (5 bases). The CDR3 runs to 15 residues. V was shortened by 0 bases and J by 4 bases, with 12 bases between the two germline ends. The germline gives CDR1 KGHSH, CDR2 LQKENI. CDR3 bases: TGTGCCAGCTCACCACCGGGCAGGGCCGGAGAGACCCAGTACTTC. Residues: CASSPPGRAGETQYF. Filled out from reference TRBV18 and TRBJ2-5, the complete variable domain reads NAGVMQNPRHLVRRRGQEARLRCSPMKGHSHVYWYRQLPEEGLKFMVYLQKENIIDESGMPKERFSAEFPKEGPSILRIQQVVRGDSAAYFCASSPPGRAGETQYFGPGTRLLVL.

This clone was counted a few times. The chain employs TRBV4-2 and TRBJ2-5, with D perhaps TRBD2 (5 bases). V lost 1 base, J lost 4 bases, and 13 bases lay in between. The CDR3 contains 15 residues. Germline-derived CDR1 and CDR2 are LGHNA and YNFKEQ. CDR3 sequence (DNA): TGTGCCAGCAGCCAAGGAGGGAGCCCTGGAGAGACCCAGTACTTC. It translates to CASSQGGSPGETQYF.

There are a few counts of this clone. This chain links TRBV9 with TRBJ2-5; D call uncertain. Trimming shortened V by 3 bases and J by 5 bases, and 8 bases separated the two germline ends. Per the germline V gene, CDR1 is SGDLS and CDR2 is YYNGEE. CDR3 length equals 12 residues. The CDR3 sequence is CASSDFAETQYF. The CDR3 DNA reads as TGTGCCAGCAGCGACTTCGCTGAGACCCAGTACTTC.

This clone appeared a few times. In DNA, the CDR3 is TGTGCCAGCAGACCAGACAGGGTCGGAAGGGCGAACACTGAAGCTTTCTTT. Translated, it gives CASRPDRVGRANTEAFF. The chain is built from TRBV27 and TRBJ1-1; 7 nucleotides align to TRBD1. Germline trimming cut 6 bases from V and 1 base from J; bases unmatched to any gene: 14. The CDR3 runs 17 residues. The germline CDR1 and CDR2 sequences are MNHEY and SMNVEV (reference sequence).

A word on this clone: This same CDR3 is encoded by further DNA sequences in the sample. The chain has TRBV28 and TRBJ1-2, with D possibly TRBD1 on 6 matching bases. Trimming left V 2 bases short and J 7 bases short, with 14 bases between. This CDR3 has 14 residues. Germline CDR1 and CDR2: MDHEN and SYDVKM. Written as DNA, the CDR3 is TGTGCCAGCAGTTTACTGCCACAGGGTGGTGGCTACACCTTC. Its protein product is CASSLLPQGGGYTF.

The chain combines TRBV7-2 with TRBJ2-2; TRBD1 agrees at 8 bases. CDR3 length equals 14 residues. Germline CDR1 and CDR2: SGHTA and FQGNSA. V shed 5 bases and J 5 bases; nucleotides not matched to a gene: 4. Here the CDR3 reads CASSTDRVTGELFF. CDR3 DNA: TGTGCCAGCAGCACGGACAGGGTGACCGGGGAGCTGTTTTTT.

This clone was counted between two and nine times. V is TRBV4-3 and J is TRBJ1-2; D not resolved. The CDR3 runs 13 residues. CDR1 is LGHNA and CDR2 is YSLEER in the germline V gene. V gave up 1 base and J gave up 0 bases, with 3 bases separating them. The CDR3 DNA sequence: TGCGCCAGCAGCCAAGGAGCTAACTATGGCTACACCTTC. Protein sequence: CASSQGANYGYTF.

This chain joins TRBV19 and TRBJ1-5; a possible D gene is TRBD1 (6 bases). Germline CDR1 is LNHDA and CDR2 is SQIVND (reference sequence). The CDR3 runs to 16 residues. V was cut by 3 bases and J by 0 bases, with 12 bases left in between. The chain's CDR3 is CASSITGTNSNQPQHF. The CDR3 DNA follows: TGTGCCAGTAGTATTACAGGGACGAATAGCAATCAGCCCCAGCATTTT.

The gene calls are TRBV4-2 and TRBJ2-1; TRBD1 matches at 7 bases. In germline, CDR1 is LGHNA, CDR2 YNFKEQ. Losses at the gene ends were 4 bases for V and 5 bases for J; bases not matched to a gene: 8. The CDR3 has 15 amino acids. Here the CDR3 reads CASSPRGQWNNEQFF. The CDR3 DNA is TGTGCCAGCAGCCCCCGGGGACAGTGGAACAATGAGCAGTTCTTC.

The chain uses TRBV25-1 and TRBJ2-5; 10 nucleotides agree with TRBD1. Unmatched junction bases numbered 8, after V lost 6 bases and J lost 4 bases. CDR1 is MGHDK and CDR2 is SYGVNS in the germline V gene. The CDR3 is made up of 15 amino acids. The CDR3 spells CASREKWTGGETQYF. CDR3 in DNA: TGTGCCAGCAGAGAGAAATGGACAGGGGGAGAGACCCAGTACTTC.

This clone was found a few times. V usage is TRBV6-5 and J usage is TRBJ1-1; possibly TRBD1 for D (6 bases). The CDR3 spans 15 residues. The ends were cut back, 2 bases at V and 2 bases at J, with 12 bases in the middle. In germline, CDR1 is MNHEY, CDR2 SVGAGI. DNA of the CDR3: TGTGCCAGCAGTTACCGGGTCAGGGGTAACACTGAAGCTTTCTTT. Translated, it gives CASSYRVRGNTEAFF.

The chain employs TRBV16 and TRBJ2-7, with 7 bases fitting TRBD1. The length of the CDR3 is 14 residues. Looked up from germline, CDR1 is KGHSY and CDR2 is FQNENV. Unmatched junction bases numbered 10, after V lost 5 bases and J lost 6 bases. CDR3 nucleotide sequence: TGTGCCAGCAGCTCTCGCCGGGACAGTGGCGAGCAGTACTTC. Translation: CASSSRRDSGEQYF.

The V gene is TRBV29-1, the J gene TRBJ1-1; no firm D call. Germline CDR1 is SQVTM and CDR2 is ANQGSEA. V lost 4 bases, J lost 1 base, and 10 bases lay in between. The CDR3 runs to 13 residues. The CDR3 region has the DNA TGCAGCGTTGGGGAGGGTCCGAACACTGAAGCTTTCTTT. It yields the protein CSVGEGPNTEAFF.

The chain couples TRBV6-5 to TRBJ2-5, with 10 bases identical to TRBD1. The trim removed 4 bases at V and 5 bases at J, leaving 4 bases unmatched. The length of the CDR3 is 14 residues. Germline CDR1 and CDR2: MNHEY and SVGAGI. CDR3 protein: CASSSTGGRETQYF. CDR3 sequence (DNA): TGTGCCAGCAGTTCGACAGGGGGCAGGGAGACCCAGTACTTC.

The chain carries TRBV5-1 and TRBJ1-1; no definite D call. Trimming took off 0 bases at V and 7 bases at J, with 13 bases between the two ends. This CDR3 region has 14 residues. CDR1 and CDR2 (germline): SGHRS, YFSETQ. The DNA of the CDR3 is TGCGCCAGCAGCTTGGGGGGAGAGGAAAATGAAGCTTTCTTT. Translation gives CASSLGGEENEAFF.

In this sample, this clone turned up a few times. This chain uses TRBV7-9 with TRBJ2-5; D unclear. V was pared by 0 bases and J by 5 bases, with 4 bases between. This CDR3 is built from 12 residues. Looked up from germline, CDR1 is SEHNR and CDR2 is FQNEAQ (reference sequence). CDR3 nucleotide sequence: TGTGCCAGCAGCTTAGCCATGGAGACCCAGTACTTC. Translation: CASSLAMETQYF.

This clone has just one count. The DNA for the CDR3 is TGTGCCAGCAGTAAGGACAGGCGTTCCTACGAGCAGTACTTC. Its protein is CASSKDRRSYEQYF. The chain couples TRBV6-5 to TRBJ2-7, with 7 bases that match TRBD1. This CDR3 is built from 14 residues. Per germline, CDR1 MNHEY and CDR2 SVGAGI. The V gene end was trimmed by 5 bases and the J gene end by 1 base; junction bases not matched to a gene: 5.

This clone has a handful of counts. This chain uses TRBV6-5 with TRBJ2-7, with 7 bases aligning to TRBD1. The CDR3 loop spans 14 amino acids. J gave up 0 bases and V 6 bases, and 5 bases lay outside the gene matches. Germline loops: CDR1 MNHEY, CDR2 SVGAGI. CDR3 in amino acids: CASRPQGSSYEQYF. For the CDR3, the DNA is TGTGCCAGCAGACCACAGGGGAGCTCCTACGAGCAGTACTTC.

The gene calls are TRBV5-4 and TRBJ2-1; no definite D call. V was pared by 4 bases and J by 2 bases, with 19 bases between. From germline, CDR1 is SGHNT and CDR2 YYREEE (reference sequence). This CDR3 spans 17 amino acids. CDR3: CASSTYPIVSAYNEQFF. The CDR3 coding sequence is TGTGCCAGCAGCACCTACCCCATAGTAAGCGCCTACAATGAGCAGTTCTTC.

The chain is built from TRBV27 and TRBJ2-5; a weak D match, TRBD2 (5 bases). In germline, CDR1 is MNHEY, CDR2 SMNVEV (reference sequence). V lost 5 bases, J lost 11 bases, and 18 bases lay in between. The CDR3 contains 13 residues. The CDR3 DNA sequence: TGTGCCAGCAGTGGCCGGGCCGACTGGGAGCAGTACTTC. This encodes CASSGRADWEQYF.

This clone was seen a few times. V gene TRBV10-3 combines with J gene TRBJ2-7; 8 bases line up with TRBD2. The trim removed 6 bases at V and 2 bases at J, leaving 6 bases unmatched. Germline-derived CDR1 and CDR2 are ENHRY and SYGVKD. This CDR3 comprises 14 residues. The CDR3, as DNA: TGTGCCATCAGGAATACGGGGGGGACCTACGAGCAGTACTTC. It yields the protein CAIRNTGGTYEQYF.

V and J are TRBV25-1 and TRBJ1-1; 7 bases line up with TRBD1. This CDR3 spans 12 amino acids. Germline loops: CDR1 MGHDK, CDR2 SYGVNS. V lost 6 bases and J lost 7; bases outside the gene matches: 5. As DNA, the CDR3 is TGTGCCAGCAGCTTGACAGGGCTTGAAGCTTTCTTT. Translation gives CASSLTGLEAFF. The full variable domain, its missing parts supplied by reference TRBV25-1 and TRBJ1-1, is EADIYQTPRYLVIGTGKKITLECSQTMGHDKMYWYQQDPGMELHLIHYSYGVNSTEKGDLSSESTVSRIRTEHFPLTLESARPSHTSQYLCASSLTGLEAFFGQGTRLTVV.

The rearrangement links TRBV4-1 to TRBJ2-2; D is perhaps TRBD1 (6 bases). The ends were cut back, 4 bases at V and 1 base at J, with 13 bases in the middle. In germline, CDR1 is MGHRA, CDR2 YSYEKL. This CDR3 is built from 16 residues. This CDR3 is CASSPRTVLNTGELFF. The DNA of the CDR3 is TGCGCCAGCAGCCCCAGGACAGTATTGAACACCGGGGAGCTGTTTTTT.

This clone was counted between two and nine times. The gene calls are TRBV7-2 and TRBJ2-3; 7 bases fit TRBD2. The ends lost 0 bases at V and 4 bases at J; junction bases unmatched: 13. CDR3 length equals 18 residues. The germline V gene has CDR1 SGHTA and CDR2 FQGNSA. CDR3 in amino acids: CASSLAPGLGGIPDTQYF. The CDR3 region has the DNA TGTGCCAGCAGCTTAGCACCCGGACTGGGAGGGATCCCAGATACGCAGTATTTT. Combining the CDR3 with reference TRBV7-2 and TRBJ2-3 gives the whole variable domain GAGVSQSPSNKVTEKGKDVELRCDPISGHTALYWYRQSLGQGLEFLIYFQGNSAPDKSGLPSDRFSAERTGGSVSTLTIQRTQQEDSAVYLCASSLAPGLGGIPDTQYFGPGTRLTVL.

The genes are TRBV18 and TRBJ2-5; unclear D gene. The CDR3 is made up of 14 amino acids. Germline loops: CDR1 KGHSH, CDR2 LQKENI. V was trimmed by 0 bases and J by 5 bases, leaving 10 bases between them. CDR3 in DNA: TGTGCCAGCTCACCACCTCTCGAGGCGGAGACCCAGTACTTC. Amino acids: CASSPPLEAETQYF.

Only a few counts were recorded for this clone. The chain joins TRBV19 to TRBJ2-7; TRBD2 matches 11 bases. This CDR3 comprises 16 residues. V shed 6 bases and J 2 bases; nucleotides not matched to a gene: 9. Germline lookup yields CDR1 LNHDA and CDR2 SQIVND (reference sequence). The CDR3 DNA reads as TGTGCCAGTAGCGTCACATTAGCGGGAGGGCCCTACGAGCAGTACTTC. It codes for CASSVTLAGGPYEQYF.

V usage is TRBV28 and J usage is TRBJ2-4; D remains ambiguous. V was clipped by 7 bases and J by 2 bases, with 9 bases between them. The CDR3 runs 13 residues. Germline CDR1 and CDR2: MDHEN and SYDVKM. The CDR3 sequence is CASMVEPKNIQYF. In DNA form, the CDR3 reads TGTGCCAGCATGGTGGAGCCCAAAAACATTCAGTACTTC.

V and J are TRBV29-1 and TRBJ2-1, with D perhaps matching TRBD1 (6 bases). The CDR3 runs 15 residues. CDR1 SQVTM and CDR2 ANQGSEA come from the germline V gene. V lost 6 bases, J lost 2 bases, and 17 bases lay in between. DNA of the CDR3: TGCAGCGTCCTCAGGCGCTCAGGGGCCTACAATGAGCAGTTCTTC. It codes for CSVLRRSGAYNEQFF.